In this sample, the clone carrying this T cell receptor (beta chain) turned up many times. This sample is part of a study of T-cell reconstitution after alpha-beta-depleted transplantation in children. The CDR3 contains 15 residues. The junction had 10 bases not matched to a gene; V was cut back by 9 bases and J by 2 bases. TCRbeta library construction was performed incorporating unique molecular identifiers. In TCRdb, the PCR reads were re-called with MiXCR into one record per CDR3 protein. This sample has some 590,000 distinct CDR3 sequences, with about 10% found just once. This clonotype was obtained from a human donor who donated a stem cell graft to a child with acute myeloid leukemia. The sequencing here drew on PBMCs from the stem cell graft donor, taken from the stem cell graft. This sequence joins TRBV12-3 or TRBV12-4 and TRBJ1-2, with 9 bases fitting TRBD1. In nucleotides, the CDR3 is TGTGCCAGTAAAAACTCGGGACAGGGCAACTATGGCTACACCTTC. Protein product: CASKNSGQGNYGYTF.